This T cell receptor (beta chain) was captured by sequencing in a study of blood T cell repertoires in COVID-19. Study-level background: Spain, Italy and the United States supplied samples that represented acute and convalescent COVID-19. T cells, B-cell-depleted T cells, or PBMCs supplied cDNA or gDNA.

The authors' processing: Reference gene primer amplification yielded estimated nucleated cell counts. Sequencing was performed with immunoSEQ multiplex PCR; in TCRdb, only in-frame clones are kept and a portion is missing. The D gene and trimming were derived from the DNA, and the V and J assignments and clone size from that table. Among roughly 280,000 clones listed, 80% to 90% were seen once. The source of this sequence is a woman between 70 and 85 years old with acute or convalescent COVID-19. The source material was peripheral blood.

In nucleotides, the CDR3 is TGTGCCAGTAGTCGGGGGGACACCACAGATACGCAGTATTTT. Residues: CASSRGDTTDTQYF. This chain uses TRBV19 with TRBJ2-3; D is possibly TRBD2 (7 bases). The V and J ends lost 5 bases and 2 bases respectively, with 11 bases between them. The CDR3 totals 14 residues. Germline loops: CDR1 LNHDA, CDR2 SQIVND (reference sequence).